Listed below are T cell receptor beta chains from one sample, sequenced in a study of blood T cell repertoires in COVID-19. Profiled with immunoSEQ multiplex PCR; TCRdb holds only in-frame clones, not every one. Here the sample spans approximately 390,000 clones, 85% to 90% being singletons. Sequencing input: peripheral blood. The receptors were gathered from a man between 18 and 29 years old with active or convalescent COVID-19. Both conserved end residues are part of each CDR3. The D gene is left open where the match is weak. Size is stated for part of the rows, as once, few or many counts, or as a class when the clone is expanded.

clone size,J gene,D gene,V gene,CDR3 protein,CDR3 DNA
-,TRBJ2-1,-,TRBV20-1,CSASSDRPNEQFF,TGCAGTGCTAGTTCGGACAGACCCAATGAGCAGTTCTTC
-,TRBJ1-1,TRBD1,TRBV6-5,CASKTGGLNTEAFF,TGTGCCAGCAAGACAGGGGGACTTAACACTGAAGCTTTCTTT
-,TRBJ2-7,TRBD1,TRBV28,CASSPGWAGGYEQYF,TGTGCCAGCAGTCCGGGGTGGGCAGGGGGCTACGAGCAGTACTTC
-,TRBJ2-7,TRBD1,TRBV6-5,CASSNPTGHREQYF,TGTGCCAGCAGCAACCCGACAGGGCATCGGGAGCAGTACTTC
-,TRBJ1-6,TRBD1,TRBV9,CASSPGNRGNSPLHF,TGTGCCAGCAGCCCGGGGAACAGGGGGAATTCACCCCTCCACTTT
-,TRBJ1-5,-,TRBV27,CASSLFGRQSNQPQHF,TGTGCCAGCAGTTTATTTGGGAGGCAATCCAATCAGCCCCAGCATTTT
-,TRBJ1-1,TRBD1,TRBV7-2,CASSLYLPPGQGVEAFF,TGTGCCAGCAGCCTATATCTCCCCCCGGGACAGGGAGTTGAAGCTTTCTTT
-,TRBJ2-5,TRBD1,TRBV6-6,CASSYYQGALTQYF,TGTGCCAGCAGTTACTACCAGGGGGCACTTACCCAGTACTTC
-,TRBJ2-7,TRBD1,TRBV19,CASTGGYEQYF,TGTGCCAGTACAGGGGGTTACGAGCAGTACTTC
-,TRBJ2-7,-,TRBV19,CASSIVGDTYEQYF,TGTGCCAGTAGTATAGTGGGAGACACCTACGAGCAGTACTTC
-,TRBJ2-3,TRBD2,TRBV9,CASSARLADSTDTQYF,TGTGCCAGCAGCGCACGACTAGCGGATAGCACAGATACGCAGTATTTT
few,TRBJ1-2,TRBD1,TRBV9,CASSVQEGQGFGYTF,TGTGCCAGCAGCGTCCAGGAGGGACAGGGGTTTGGCTACACCTTC
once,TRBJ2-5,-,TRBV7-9,CASSLASGVETQYF,TGTGCCAGCAGCTTAGCTTCAGGGGTGGAGACCCAGTACTTC
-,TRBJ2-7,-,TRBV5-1,CASSLAEIYEQYF,TGCGCCAGCAGCTTGGCTGAGATCTACGAGCAGTACTTC
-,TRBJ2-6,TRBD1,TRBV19,CASSTPWDRGSGANVLTF,TGTGCCAGTAGCACCCCATGGGACAGGGGCTCTGGGGCCAACGTCCTGACTTTC
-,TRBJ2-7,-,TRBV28,CASSLFEGGTRYEQYF,TGTGCCAGCAGTTTATTTGAAGGAGGGACCCGTTACGAGCAGTACTTC
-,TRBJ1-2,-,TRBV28,CASSQFYGYTF,TGTGCCAGCAGTCAGTTCTATGGCTACACCTTC
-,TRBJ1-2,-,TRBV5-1,CASSPALGDGYTF,TGCGCCAGCAGTCCGGCCCTAGGGGATGGCTACACCTTC
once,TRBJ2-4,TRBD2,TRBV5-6,CASSWGTSPRGVTKNIQYF,TGTGCCAGCAGCTGGGGGACTAGCCCCAGAGGGGTTACCAAAAACATTCAGTACTTC
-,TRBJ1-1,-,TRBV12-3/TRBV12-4,CASSLGGNTEAFF,TGTGCCAGCAGTTTGGGGGGAAACACTGAAGCTTTCTTT
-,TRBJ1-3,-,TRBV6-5,CASKRLESSGNTIYF,TGTGCCAGCAAGCGGTTAGAGAGCTCTGGAAACACCATATATTTT
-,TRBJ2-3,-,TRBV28,CASSSPGTQYTDTQYF,TGTGCCAGCAGTTCACCCGGGACACAATACACAGATACGCAGTATTTT
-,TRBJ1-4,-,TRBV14,CASSRQALNEKLFF,TGTGCCAGCAGCCGCCAGGCGCTTAATGAAAAACTGTTTTTT
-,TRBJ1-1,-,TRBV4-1,CASSQAVNTEAFF,TGCGCCAGCAGCCAAGCAGTGAACACTGAAGCTTTCTTT
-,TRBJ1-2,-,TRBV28,CASSFPGNYGYTF,TGTGCCAGCAGTTTCCCCGGTAACTATGGCTACACCTTC
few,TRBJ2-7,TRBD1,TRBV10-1,CASRRTGISYEQYF,TGCGCCAGCAGGAGGACAGGGATCTCCTACGAGCAGTACTTC
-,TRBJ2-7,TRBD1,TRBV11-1,CASSRTGTGGINEQYF,TGTGCCAGCAGCCGAACCGGGACAGGGGGAATCAACGAGCAGTACTTC
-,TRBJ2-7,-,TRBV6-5,CASSNANGSPYEQYF,TGTGCCAGCAGCAATGCGAACGGGTCCCCCTACGAGCAGTACTTC
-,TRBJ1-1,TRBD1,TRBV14,CASRPDRGYNTEAFF,TGTGCCAGCAGACCCGACAGGGGTTACAACACTGAAGCTTTCTTT
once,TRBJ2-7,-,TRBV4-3,CASSQERTVDEQYF,TGCGCCAGCAGCCAAGAAAGGACAGTAGACGAGCAGTACTTC
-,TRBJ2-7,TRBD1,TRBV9,CASSGSGTGGLEQYF,TGTGCCAGCAGCGGATCCGGGACAGGGGGGCTCGAGCAGTACTTC
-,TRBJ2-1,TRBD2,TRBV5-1,CASSLTSGGYNEQFF,TGCGCCAGCAGCTTGACAAGCGGGGGTTACAATGAGCAGTTCTTC
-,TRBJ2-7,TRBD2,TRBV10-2,CASSEPGTSGYEQYF,TGCGCCAGCAGTGAGCCTGGGACTAGCGGATACGAGCAGTACTTC
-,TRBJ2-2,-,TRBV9,CASSPWGGIANTGELFF,TGTGCCAGCAGCCCATGGGGCGGAATTGCGAACACCGGGGAGCTGTTTTTT
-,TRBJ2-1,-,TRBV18,CASSPGTPEFF,TGTGCCAGCTCACCCGGGACTCCCGAGTTCTTC
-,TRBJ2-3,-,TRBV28,CASSLGGAFTDTQYF,TGTGCCAGCAGTTTAGGTGGGGCCTTCACAGATACGCAGTATTTT
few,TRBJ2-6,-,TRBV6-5,CASSSDRANVLTF,TGTGCCAGCAGTTCCGACAGGGCCAACGTCCTGACTTTC
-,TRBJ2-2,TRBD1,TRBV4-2,CASSHPDRGRNTGELFF,TGTGCCAGCAGCCACCCCGACAGGGGACGCAACACCGGGGAGCTGTTTTTT
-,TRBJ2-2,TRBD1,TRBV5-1,CASSLVGQGMSNTGELFF,TGCGCCAGCAGCTTGGTTGGACAGGGGATGAGTAATACCGGGGAGCTGTTTTTT
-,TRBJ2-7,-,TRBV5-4,CASSLRGSYEQYF,TGTGCCAGCAGCTTGCGGGGTTCCTACGAGCAGTACTTC
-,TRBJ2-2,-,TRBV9,CASSASVAGGGGLFF,TGTGCCAGCAGCGCAAGCGTCGCTGGAGGGGGGGGGCTGTTTTTT
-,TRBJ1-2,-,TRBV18,CASSPAGFAPNYGYTF,TGTGCCAGCTCACCAGCGGGGTTCGCGCCTAACTATGGCTACACCTTC
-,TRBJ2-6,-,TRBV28,CASSSTARSGANVLTF,TGTGCCAGCAGTTCAACAGCGCGATCTGGGGCCAACGTGCTGACTTTC
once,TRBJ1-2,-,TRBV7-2,CASSLGVGSGGYTF,TGTGCCAGCAGCTTAGGTGTGGGATCGGGGGGCTACACCTTC
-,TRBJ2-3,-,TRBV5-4,CASSLRLGAGGTDTQYF,TGTGCCAGCAGCTTGAGGTTAGGAGCGGGCGGCACAGATACGCAGTATTTT
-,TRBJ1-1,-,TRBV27,CASTKTGQVAEAFF,TGTGCCAGCACCAAGACAGGTCAAGTCGCTGAAGCTTTCTTT
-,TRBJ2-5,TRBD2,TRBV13,CASSLGGGDQETQYF,TGTGCCAGCAGCTTAGGTGGGGGGGATCAAGAGACCCAGTACTTC
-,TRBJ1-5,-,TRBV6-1,CASSAPTGYSNQPQHF,TGTGCCAGCAGTGCCCCGACGGGGTATAGCAATCAGCCCCAGCATTTT
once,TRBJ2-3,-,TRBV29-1,CSVVQLTDTQYF,TGCAGCGTTGTACAGCTCACAGATACGCAGTATTTT
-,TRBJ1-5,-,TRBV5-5,CASSLESQGIQPQHF,TGTGCCAGCAGCTTGGAGTCCCAGGGGATACAGCCCCAGCATTTT
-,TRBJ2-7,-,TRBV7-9,CASSQSATGEQYF,TGTGCCAGCAGCCAGTCCGCCACGGGCGAGCAGTACTTC
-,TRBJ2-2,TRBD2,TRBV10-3,CAISGAGGRNTGELFF,TGTGCCATCAGTGGAGCGGGAGGGCGGAACACCGGGGAGCTGTTTTTT
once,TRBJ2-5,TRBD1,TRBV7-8,CASELLVPQGEETQYF,TGTGCCAGCGAGCTTTTGGTCCCGCAGGGGGAAGAGACCCAGTACTTC
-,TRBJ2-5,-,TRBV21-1,CASSNLTIGQLSVETQYF,TGTGCCAGCAGCAACCTTACGATCGGACAGTTATCAGTTGAGACCCAGTACTTC
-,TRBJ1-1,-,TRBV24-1,CATSDPGGPEAFF,TGTGCCACCAGTGATCCGGGGGGCCCTGAAGCTTTCTTT
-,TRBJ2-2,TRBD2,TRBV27,CASSLRALAGGPGTGELFF,TGTGCCAGCAGTTTAAGGGCCCTAGCGGGAGGGCCCGGCACCGGGGAGCTGTTTTTT